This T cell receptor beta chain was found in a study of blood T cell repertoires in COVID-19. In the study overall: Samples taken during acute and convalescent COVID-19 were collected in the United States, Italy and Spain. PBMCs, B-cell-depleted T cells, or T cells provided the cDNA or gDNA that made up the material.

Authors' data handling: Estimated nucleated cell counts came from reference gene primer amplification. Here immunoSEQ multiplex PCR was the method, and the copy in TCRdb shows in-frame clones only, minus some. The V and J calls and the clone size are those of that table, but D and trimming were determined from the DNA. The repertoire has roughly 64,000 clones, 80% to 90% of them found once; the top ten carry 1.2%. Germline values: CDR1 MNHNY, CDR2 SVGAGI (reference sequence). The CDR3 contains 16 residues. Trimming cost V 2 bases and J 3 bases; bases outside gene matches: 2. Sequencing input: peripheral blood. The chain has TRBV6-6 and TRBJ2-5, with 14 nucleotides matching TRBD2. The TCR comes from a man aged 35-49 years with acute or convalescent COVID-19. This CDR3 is CASSYPGLAGEETQYF. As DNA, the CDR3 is TGTGCCAGCAGTTACCCGGGACTAGCGGGGGAAGAGACCCAGTACTTC.